The clone carrying this TCR beta chain appeared many times. The read stops 3 residues short of the end of the CDR3; the missing end is completed from the germline J gene. The data were obtained in a study of T cell clonality in common variable immunodeficiency. CDR3 size: 14 residues. The germline V gene has CDR1 LNHDA and CDR2 SQIVND (reference sequence). Trimming took 6 bases from V and 4 from J; bases not matched to a gene: 6. Both groups were predominantly of Caucasian heritage. Blood samples were heparinized, roughly 5 to 8 ml per donor. Equal genomic DNA amounts from CVID and control samples were sequenced. Produced via immunoSEQ multiplex PCR; TCRdb's table is partial and in-frame only. The sample was found to contain some 50,000 clones, and every one recurs.

Sequenced material: peripheral blood mononuclear cells. V gene TRBV19 combines with J gene TRBJ2-7; 10 nucleotides align to TRBD2. The receptor's source is a person aged 18-70 years in good health. CDR3 protein: CASRSLAGTYEQYF. The sequenced CDR3 bases are TGTGCCAGTAGATCACTAGCGGGGACGTACGAG.